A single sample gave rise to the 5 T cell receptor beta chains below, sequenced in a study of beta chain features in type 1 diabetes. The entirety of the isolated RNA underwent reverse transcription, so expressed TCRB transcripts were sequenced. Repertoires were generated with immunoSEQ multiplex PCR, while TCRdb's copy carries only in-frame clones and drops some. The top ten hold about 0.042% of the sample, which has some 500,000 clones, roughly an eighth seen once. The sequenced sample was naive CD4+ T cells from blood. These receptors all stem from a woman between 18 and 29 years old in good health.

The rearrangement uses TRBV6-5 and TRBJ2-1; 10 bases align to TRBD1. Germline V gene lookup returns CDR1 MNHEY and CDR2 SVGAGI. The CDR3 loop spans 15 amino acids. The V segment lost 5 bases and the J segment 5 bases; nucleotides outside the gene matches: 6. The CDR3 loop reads CASSIDRGPHNEQFF. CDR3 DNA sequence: TGTGCCAGCAGTATTGACAGGGGGCCTCACAATGAGCAGTTCTTC.

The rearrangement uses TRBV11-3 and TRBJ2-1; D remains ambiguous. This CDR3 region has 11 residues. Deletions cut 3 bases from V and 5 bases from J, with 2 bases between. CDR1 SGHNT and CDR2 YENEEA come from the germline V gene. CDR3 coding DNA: TGTGCCAGCAGCTTGAACAATGAGCAGTTCTTC. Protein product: CASSLNNEQFF.

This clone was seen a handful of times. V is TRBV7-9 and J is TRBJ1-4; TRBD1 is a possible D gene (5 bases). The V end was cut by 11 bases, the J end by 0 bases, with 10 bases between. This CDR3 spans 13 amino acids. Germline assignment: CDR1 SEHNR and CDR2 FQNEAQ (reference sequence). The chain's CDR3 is CAGRGATNEKLFF. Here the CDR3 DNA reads TGTGCCGGGAGGGGAGCAACTAATGAAAAACTGTTTTTT.

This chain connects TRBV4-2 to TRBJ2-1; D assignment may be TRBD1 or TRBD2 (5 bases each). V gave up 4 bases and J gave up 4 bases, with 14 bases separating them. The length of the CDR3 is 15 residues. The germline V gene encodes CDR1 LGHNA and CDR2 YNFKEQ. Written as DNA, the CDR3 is TGTGCCAGCAGCCGCCTGAGGGGTTTTTACAATGAGCAGTTCTTC. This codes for CASSRLRGFYNEQFF.

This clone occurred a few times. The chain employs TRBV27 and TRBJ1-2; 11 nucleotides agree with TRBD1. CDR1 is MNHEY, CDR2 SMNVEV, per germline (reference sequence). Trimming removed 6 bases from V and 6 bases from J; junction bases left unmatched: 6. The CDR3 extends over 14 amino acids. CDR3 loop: CASRSLDRGHGYTF. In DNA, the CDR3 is TGTGCCAGCAGATCACTGGACAGGGGGCATGGCTACACCTTC.